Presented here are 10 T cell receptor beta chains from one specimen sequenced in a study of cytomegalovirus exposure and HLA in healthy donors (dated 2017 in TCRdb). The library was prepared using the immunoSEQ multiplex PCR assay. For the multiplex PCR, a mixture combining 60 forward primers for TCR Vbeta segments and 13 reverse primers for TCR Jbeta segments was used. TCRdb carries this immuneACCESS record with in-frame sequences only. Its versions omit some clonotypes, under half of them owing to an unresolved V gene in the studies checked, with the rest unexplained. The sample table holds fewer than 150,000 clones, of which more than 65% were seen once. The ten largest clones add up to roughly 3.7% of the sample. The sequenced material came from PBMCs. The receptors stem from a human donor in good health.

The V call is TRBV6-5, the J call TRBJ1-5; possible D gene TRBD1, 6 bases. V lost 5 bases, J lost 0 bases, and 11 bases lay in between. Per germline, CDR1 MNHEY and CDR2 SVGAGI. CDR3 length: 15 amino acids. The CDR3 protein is CASSGRTASNQPQHF. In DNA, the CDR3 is TGTGCCAGCAGTGGTCGGACAGCTAGCAATCAGCCCCAGCATTTT.

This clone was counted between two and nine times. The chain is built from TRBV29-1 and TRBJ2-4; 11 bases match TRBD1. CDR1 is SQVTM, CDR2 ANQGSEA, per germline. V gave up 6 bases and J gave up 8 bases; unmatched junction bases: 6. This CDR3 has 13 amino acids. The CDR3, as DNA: TGCAGCGTATTAGGACAGGGGGCTTACATTCAGTACTTC. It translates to CSVLGQGAYIQYF.

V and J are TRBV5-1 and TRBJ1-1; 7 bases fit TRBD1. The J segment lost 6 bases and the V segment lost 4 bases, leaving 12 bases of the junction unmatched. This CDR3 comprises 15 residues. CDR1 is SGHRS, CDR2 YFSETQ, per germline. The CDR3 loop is CASSTDTTGVAEAFF. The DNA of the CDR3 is TGCGCCAGCAGCACGGACACAACAGGGGTCGCTGAAGCTTTCTTT.

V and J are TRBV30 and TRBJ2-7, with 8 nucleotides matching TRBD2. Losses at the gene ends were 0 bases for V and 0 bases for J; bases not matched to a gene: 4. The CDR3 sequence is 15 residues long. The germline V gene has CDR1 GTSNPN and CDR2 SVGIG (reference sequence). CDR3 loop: CAWSVSSGPSYEQYF. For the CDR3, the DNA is TGTGCCTGGAGTGTATCTAGCGGGCCCTCCTACGAGCAGTACTTC.

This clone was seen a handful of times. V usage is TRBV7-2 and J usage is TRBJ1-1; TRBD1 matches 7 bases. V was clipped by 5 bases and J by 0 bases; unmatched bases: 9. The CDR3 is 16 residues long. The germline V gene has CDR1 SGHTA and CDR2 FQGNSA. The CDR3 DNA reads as TGTGCCAGCAGCAGAAGGACAGGCGCCATGAACACTGAAGCTTTCTTT. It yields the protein CASSRRTGAMNTEAFF.

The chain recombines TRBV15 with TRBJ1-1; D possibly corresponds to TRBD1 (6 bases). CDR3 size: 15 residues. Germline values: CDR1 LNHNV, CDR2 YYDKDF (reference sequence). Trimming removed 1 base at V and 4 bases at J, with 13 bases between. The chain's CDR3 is CATSRARGGGTEAFF. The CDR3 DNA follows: TGTGCCACCAGCAGAGCCCGGGGAGGGGGCACTGAAGCTTTCTTT.

Written as DNA, the CDR3 is TGTGCCAGCAGTCGACAGGGCCTTGAAGCTTTCTTT. This codes for CASSRQGLEAFF. This chain links TRBV6-5 with TRBJ1-1; 7 bases line up with TRBD1. Germline V gene lookup returns CDR1 MNHEY and CDR2 SVGAGI. The J segment lost 7 bases and the V segment lost 5 bases, leaving 4 bases of the junction unmatched. The CDR3 has 12 residues.

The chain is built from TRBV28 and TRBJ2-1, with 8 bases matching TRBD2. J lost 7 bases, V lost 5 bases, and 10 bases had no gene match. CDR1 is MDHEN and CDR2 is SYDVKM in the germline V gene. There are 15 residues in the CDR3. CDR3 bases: TGTGCCAGCAGTCCGGGCGGGGGGCCGCATAATGAGCAGTTCTTC. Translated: CASSPGGGPHNEQFF.

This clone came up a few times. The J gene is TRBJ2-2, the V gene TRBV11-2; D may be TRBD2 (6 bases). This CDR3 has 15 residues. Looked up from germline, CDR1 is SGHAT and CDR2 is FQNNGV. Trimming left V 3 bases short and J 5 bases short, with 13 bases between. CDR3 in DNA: TGTGCCAGCAGCTTCCTGACCGCGGGAACCGGGGAGCTGTTTTTT. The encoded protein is CASSFLTAGTGELFF.

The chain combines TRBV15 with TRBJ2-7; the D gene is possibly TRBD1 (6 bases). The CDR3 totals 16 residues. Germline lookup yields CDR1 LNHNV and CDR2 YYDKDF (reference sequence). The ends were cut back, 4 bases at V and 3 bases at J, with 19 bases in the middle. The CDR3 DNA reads TGTGCCACCAGCATGACAGGAATCCCGACACTCTACGAGCAGTACTTC. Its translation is CATSMTGIPTLYEQYF.